The clone carrying this TCR beta chain showed up just a few times. Its antigen is not identified. These data come from a study of CD8 T cells in ankylosing spondylitis. Preparation of TCR beta libraries was done by quantitative 5'-RACE with molecular barcodes. TCRdb passed the 5' RACE reads through MiXCR, listing each CDR3 protein once. The sample has 450,000 to 550,000 distinct CDR3 sequences, roughly 5% seen once; the top ten hold around 3.4%. Germline V CDR1 and CDR2: SGHDT, YYEEEE. V trimming: 3 bases; J trimming: 3 bases; junction bases outside the gene matches: 13. The CDR3 contains 18 residues. General study points: Prior literature has documented some motif variants in synovial fluid and blood from reactive arthritis. Characteristic, it appeared, of ankylosing spondylitis blood was a TCR beta motif of several highly homologous variants.

This TCR derives from a male donor with ankylosing spondylitis. The source material was blood, either unsorted or a sorted T cell fraction (not recorded which). The chain has TRBV5-6 and TRBJ2-3; TRBD1 agrees at 10 bases. The CDR3 loop is CASSWRKLDRGRTDTQYF. In nucleotides, the CDR3 is TGTGCCAGCAGCTGGAGAAAACTGGACAGGGGGAGGACAGATACGCAGTATTTT.